This paragraph covers one T cell receptor (beta chain) sequence. The CDR3 extends over 18 amino acids. The trim removed 1 base at V and 7 bases at J, leaving 11 bases unmatched. Germline CDR1 and CDR2: SGDLS and YYNGEE. Assay: immunoSEQ multiplex PCR; the TCRdb copy retains only in-frame clones and omits some. The sample lists some 90,000 clones, 87% seen once, with roughly 1.6% in the top ten. This sample was included in a study of T cell responses to AZD1222 COVID-19 vaccine. The TCR sequence derives from an adult in good health. The sequencing used peripheral blood, collected on day 0 of AZD1222 vaccination. This chain joins TRBV9 and TRBJ2-1; 13 bases map to TRBD2. The CDR3 bases are TGTGCCAGCAGCGTACTCCCGGGACTAGCGGGACGAGGGAATGAGCAGTTCTTC. Protein sequence: CASSVLPGLAGRGNEQFF.